The 13 T cell receptor beta chains listed next were all sequenced from one sample in a study of cytomegalovirus exposure and HLA in healthy donors. Vbeta (60) and Jbeta (13) primers were used in the PCR. Sequencing was performed with immunoSEQ multiplex PCR; in TCRdb, only in-frame clones are kept and a portion is missing. The sample has 100,000 or so clones, about three quarters seen once. The specimen sequenced was PBMCs. The source of these receptors is a man aged 35 to 55 in good health and CMV-seronegative.

This clone occurred once. This chain links TRBV6-5 with TRBJ2-1; perhaps TRBD1 as D (5 bases). CDR1 and CDR2 from the germline V gene are MNHEY and SVGAGI. The ends were cut back, 2 bases at V and 5 bases at J, with 10 bases in the middle. The CDR3 length is 14 residues. CDR3 sequence reads: CASSYTDSNNEQFF. Here the CDR3 DNA reads TGTGCCAGCAGTTACACAGACAGTAACAATGAGCAGTTCTTC.

The genes are TRBV6-5 and TRBJ1-6, with D unclear. Trimming took off 5 bases at V and 5 bases at J, with 10 bases between the two ends. In germline, CDR1 is MNHEY, CDR2 SVGAGI. The CDR3 spans 14 residues. For the CDR3, the DNA is TGTGCCAGCAGTCGGACGGGGAATAATTCACCCCTCCACTTT. This sequence encodes CASSRTGNNSPLHF.

The rearrangement links TRBV10-1 to TRBJ2-7, with D maybe TRBD2 (5 bases). The germline gives CDR1 WNHNN, CDR2 SYGVQD (reference sequence). Trimming shortened V by 8 bases and J by 3 bases, and 11 bases separated the two germline ends. This CDR3 comprises 12 residues. In nucleotides, the CDR3 is TGCGCCAGCTCTTCGGGGATCTACGAGCAGTACTTC. It codes for CASSSGIYEQYF.

This chain joins TRBV19 and TRBJ2-5; TRBD2 aligns across 15 bases. The CDR3 runs 16 residues. CDR1 is LNHDA, CDR2 SQIVND, per germline (reference sequence). Trimming cost V 5 bases and J 4 bases; bases outside gene matches: 5. CDR3 loop: CASSGLAGGYLETQYF. The CDR3 DNA is TGTGCCAGTAGTGGACTAGCGGGGGGGTACCTAGAGACCCAGTACTTC. Supplemented by reference TRBV19 and TRBJ2-5, the full variable domain reads DGGITQSPKYLFRKEGQNVTLSCEQNLNHDAMYWYRQDPGQGLRLIYYSQIVNDFQKGDIAEGYSVSREKKESFPLTVTSAQKNPTAFYLCASSGLAGGYLETQYFGPGTRLLVL.

The rearrangement joins TRBV5-1 to TRBJ1-1, with 10 bases that match TRBD1. The CDR3 length is 17 residues. Germline lookup yields CDR1 SGHRS and CDR2 YFSETQ. Trimming cost V 0 bases and J 5 bases; bases outside gene matches: 10. This CDR3 reads CASSLEWDRGPVTEAFF. As DNA, the CDR3 is TGCGCCAGCAGCTTGGAATGGGACAGGGGTCCCGTAACTGAAGCTTTCTTT. The full variable domain, completed using reference TRBV5-1 and TRBJ1-1, is KAGVTQTPRYLIKTRGQQVTLSCSPISGHRSVSWYQQTPGQGLQFLFEYFSETQRNKGNFPGRFSGRQFSNSRSEMNVSTLELGDSALYLCASSLEWDRGPVTEAFFGQGTRLTVV.

This clone came up once. The CDR3 sequence is CASSLGVSHRNEQFF. The CDR3 DNA follows: TGTGCCAGCAGCTTAGGCGTGAGCCACCGTAATGAGCAGTTCTTC. This sequence joins TRBV7-2 and TRBJ2-1; no clear D gene. Trimming shortened V by 1 base and J by 7 bases, and 14 bases separated the two germline ends. Germline CDR1 and CDR2: SGHTA and FQGNSA. CDR3 length: 15 residues. The whole variable domain, filled in from reference TRBV7-2 and TRBJ2-1, reads GAGVSQSPSNKVTEKGKDVELRCDPISGHTALYWYRQSLGQGLEFLIYFQGNSAPDKSGLPSDRFSAERTGGSVSTLTIQRTQQEDSAVYLCASSLGVSHRNEQFFGPGTRLTVL.

The chain has TRBV30 and TRBJ1-2; 8 nucleotides line up with TRBD1. Germline assignment: CDR1 GTSNPN and CDR2 SVGIG (reference sequence). V was clipped by 8 bases and J by 8 bases; unmatched bases: 13. This CDR3 has 13 amino acids. Here the CDR3 reads CAGDTGDRSGYTF. In nucleotides, the CDR3 is TGTGCCGGGGACACAGGGGACAGGAGCGGCTACACCTTC. The complete variable domain, with remaining parts taken from reference TRBV30 and TRBJ1-2, reads SQTIHQWPATLVQPVGSPLSLECTVEGTSNPNLYWYRQAAGRGLQLLFYSVGIGQISSEVPQNLSASRPQDRQFILSSKKLLLSDSGFYLCAGDTGDRSGYTFGSGTRLTVV.

The chain recombines TRBV2 with TRBJ2-1; TRBD1 matches 8 bases. Unmatched junction bases numbered 6, after V lost 2 bases and J lost 6 bases. CDR3 length: 15 residues. The V gene's germline CDR1 is SNHLY and CDR2 FYNNEI. The DNA of the CDR3 is TGTGCCAGCAGTGAACAGGGGGCCAGGGGCAATGAGCAGTTCTTC. Residues: CASSEQGARGNEQFF.

The chain uses TRBV23-1 and TRBJ2-7; a possible D gene is TRBD1 (5 bases). TRBV23-1 is placed among ORFs of uncertain function. With 8 bases removed from V and 0 bases from J, the gap between germline ends came to 8 bases. The CDR3 has 12 amino acids. The CDR3 reads CASPGHSYEQYF. CDR3 bases: TGCGCCAGCCCCGGACACTCCTACGAGCAGTACTTC.

The J gene is TRBJ2-6, the V gene TRBV19; 8 bases line up with TRBD1. CDR3 size: 18 residues. Looked up from germline, CDR1 is LNHDA and CDR2 is SQIVND (reference sequence). After removal of 2 bases from V and 1 base from J, the junction contained 7 bases not matched to a gene. The chain's CDR3 is CASSISGQGLSGANVLTF. CDR3 DNA: TGTGCCAGTAGTATAAGTGGACAGGGATTATCTGGGGCCAACGTCCTGACTTTC.

The CDR3 is CASSEEATGDEQFF. CDR3 nucleotides: TGTGCCAGCAGTGAGGAGGCGACTGGGGATGAGCAGTTCTTC. This chain links TRBV6-1 with TRBJ2-1, with D maybe TRBD2 (5 bases). V shed 3 bases and J shed 8 bases, with 14 bases lying between them. The CDR3 sequence is 14 residues long. In germline, CDR1 is MNHNS, CDR2 SASEGT.

The chain couples TRBV18 to TRBJ1-6; D call uncertain. Trimming left V 4 bases short and J 5 bases short, with 6 bases between. Per the germline V gene, CDR1 is KGHSH and CDR2 is LQKENI. The CDR3 has 13 amino acids. CDR3 protein: CASSLTDNSPLHF. Written as DNA, the CDR3 is TGTGCCAGCTCACTTACAGATAATTCACCCCTCCACTTT.

The chain uses TRBV20-1 and TRBJ2-2; possibly TRBD1 for D (6 bases). This CDR3 has 11 residues. Germline V lookup: CDR1 DFQATT, CDR2 SNEGSKA (reference sequence). With 5 bases removed from V and 7 bases from J, the gap between germline ends came to 8 bases. CDR3 bases: TGCAGTGCTTTCAGGGGCGGGGAGCTGTTTTTT. Translated, it gives CSAFRGGELFF.